The 15 T cell receptor beta chains listed next were all sequenced from one sample in a study of metastatic and nonmetastatic thyroid tumors. Thyroid surgery took place with no prior treatment in any patient. Via MiXCR, TCRdb re-called the PCR reads. The repertoire holds approximately 44,000 clones, 20% to 30% seen once, with roughly 15% in the top ten. Sequenced sample: tumor tissue. The receptors were sampled from a female donor with papillary thyroid cancer or a benign thyroid nodule (not recorded which). Some clones in this sample may be carry-over from other donors' samples.

There are many counts of this clone. A much larger clone is a single base away; this may be a read error. V gene TRBV6-1 combines with J gene TRBJ2-7, with a tentative D call TRBD2 (7 bases). The CDR3 is made up of 14 amino acids. The V end lost 5 bases, the J end lost 5 bases, and 16 bases lay between the germline ends. Germline V CDR1 and CDR2: MNHNS, SASEGT. The CDR3 loop is CASSPTWEGDEQYF. The CDR3 DNA follows: TGTGCCAGCAGTCCGACATGGGAGGGGGACGAGCAGTACTTC.

This clone occurred many times. The chain couples TRBV24-1 to TRBJ2-5; 9 bases are shared with TRBD1. V shed 3 bases and J 5 bases; nucleotides not matched to a gene: 6. There are 15 residues in the CDR3. Germline V gives CDR1 KGHDR, CDR2 SFDVKD. The CDR3 is CATSDLGQGRETQYF. The CDR3 DNA sequence: TGTGCCACCAGTGATCTAGGACAGGGGAGGGAGACCCAGTACTTC.

This clone was detected many times. The DNA of the CDR3 is TGTGCCAGCAGCTTGGATTATACAGGGTACGTGACGTTCTTC. This codes for CASSLDYTGYVTFF. The chain has TRBV5-6 and TRBJ2-1; weak D call: TRBD1 (6 bases). CDR3 length: 14 residues. Looked up from germline, CDR1 is SGHDT and CDR2 is YYEEEE. V gave up 0 bases and J gave up 15 bases, with 19 bases separating them.

By frequency in the sample, this clone is medium-sized. V gene TRBV4-3 combines with J gene TRBJ1-2; possible D gene TRBD1, 5 bases. The CDR3 has 15 amino acids. V lost 1 base to trimming and J lost 4 bases, with 13 bases between them. Germline V gene lookup returns CDR1 LGHNA and CDR2 YSLEER. This CDR3 reads CASSQGLGQGYGYTF. The CDR3 DNA is TGCGCCAGCAGCCAAGGTCTTGGGCAGGGCTATGGCTACACCTTC.

In its sample, this clone was seen a few times. The chain recombines TRBV27 with TRBJ2-2; TRBD1 might be the D (5 bases). The V end lost 1 base, the J end lost 5 bases, and 14 bases lay between the germline ends. CDR1 is MNHEY and CDR2 is SMNVEV in the germline V gene (reference sequence). This CDR3 comprises 16 residues. CDR3 bases: TGTGCCAGCAGTTTATGGGGCTCGGATCCTACCGGGGAGCTGTTTTTT. Translated: CASSLWGSDPTGELFF.

This chain uses TRBV20-1 with TRBJ1-5, with D possibly matching TRBD1 (6 bases). The ends were cut back, 7 bases at V and 6 bases at J, with 19 bases in the middle. This CDR3 region has 14 residues. Germline lookup yields CDR1 DFQATT and CDR2 SNEGSKA (reference sequence). Here the CDR3 DNA reads TGCAGTGTTTCCACCCGGGGGGCTAGTCAGCCCCAGCATTTT. Translation gives CSVSTRGASQPQHF.

The chain has TRBV24-1 and TRBJ1-2, with 8 nucleotides matching TRBD1. This CDR3 region has 15 residues. The trim removed 5 bases at V and 3 bases at J, leaving 7 bases unmatched. Germline V CDR1 and CDR2: KGHDR, SFDVKD. The CDR3: CATSAAGGADYGYTF. CDR3 coding DNA: TGTGCCACCAGTGCAGCAGGGGGCGCCGACTATGGCTACACCTTC.

This clone was recorded many times. The chain links TRBV30 to TRBJ1-1; TRBD1 might be the D (5 bases). This CDR3 is built from 16 residues. Germline CDR1 reads GTSNPN; CDR2 reads SVGIG (reference sequence). V was cut by 5 bases and J by 0 bases, with 19 bases left in between. CDR3 residues: CAWGGRPRYLNTEAFF. The CDR3 bases are TGTGCCTGGGGGGGAAGGCCCCGGTACTTGAACACTGAAGCTTTCTTT.

This clone was detected only a few times. The chain couples TRBV28 to TRBJ2-3; 12 bases fit TRBD2. Germline V gene lookup returns CDR1 MDHEN and CDR2 SYDVKM. J gave up 6 bases and V 6 bases, and 10 bases lay outside the gene matches. The CDR3 has 16 residues. The CDR3 loop is CASSKGTSGYRDTQYF. Written as DNA, the CDR3 is TGTGCCAGCAGCAAAGGGACTAGCGGGTATCGGGATACGCAGTATTTT. Together with reference TRBV28 and TRBJ2-3, the CDR3 gives the full variable domain: DVKVTQSSRYLVKRTGEKVFLECVQDMDHENMFWYRQDPGLGLRLIYFSYDVKMKEKGDIPEGYSVSREKKERFSLILESASTNQTSMYLCASSKGTSGYRDTQYFGPGTRLTVL.

This clone was seen only a few times. The CDR3 spells CSARDSGRDTGELFF. The CDR3 DNA follows: TGCAGTGCTAGAGATAGCGGGAGGGACACCGGGGAGCTGTTTTTT. The J gene is TRBJ2-2, the V gene TRBV20-1, with 11 bases aligning to TRBD2. Looked up from germline, CDR1 is DFQATT and CDR2 is SNEGSKA (reference sequence). The CDR3 length is 15 residues. V gave up 0 bases and J gave up 3 bases; unmatched junction bases: 0.

As concerns this clone: The junction differs from germline at one of its ends, possibly a read error. V is TRBV5-1 and J is TRBJ2-1, with D uncertain. Per the germline V gene, CDR1 is SGHRS and CDR2 is YFSETQ. This CDR3 region has 16 residues. The CDR3 nucleotides are TGCGCCAGCAGCTTGTCCGTGTCTGTCTCCTACAATGATCAGTTCTTC. Its protein product is CASSLSVSVSYNDQFF.

A note on this clone: One junction end disagrees with the germline gene, perhaps due to a read error. The rearrangement joins TRBV18 to TRBJ2-2; weak D call: TRBD1 (6 bases). The CDR3 totals 16 residues. The germline gives CDR1 KGHSH, CDR2 LQKENI. CDR3 bases: TGTTCCAGCTCACCACGGGCAGGGGCGAACACCGGGGAGCTGTTTTTT. This codes for CSSSPRAGANTGELFF.

This clone was seen at least ten times. A much larger clone is a single base away; this may be a read error. Written as DNA, the CDR3 is TGTGCCAGCAGTTCCGGAGCCAGGAATTTAGAAAAACTGTTTTTT. Amino acids: CASSSGARNLEKLFF. The chain recombines TRBV28 with TRBJ1-4; D remains ambiguous. Looked up from germline, CDR1 is MDHEN and CDR2 is SYDVKM. This CDR3 contains 15 residues. V was trimmed by 4 bases and J by 8 bases, leaving 17 bases between them.

The V and J genes are TRBV28 and TRBJ2-7, with D perhaps TRBD2 (5 bases). The CDR3 spans 14 residues. Germline V gives CDR1 MDHEN, CDR2 SYDVKM. Trimming removed 7 bases from V and 5 bases from J, with 18 bases in between. CDR3 sequence: CASNNYLRGHEQYF. Here the CDR3 DNA reads TGTGCCAGCAATAATTATCTACGAGGGCACGAGCAGTACTTC.

This clone was counted at least ten times. The chain joins TRBV4-3 to TRBJ2-7, with 8 bases aligning to TRBD2. Germline CDR1 reads LGHNA; CDR2 reads YSLEER. The CDR3 covers 16 residues. The V segment lost 5 bases and the J segment 3 bases; nucleotides outside the gene matches: 12. The CDR3 is CASSYGGDQLVYEQYF. The CDR3 coding sequence is TGCGCCAGCAGCTACGGGGGGGATCAATTGGTCTACGAGCAGTACTTC.